A selection of T cell receptor beta chains follows, all from one sample in a study of glioma-infiltrating T cells after dendritic cell vaccination. This table comes from immunoSEQ multiplex PCR, and its TCRdb copy is limited to in-frame clones, with some not included. The sample records about 92,000 clones, around 86% being singletons. This specimen was blood, taken before dendritic cell vaccination. These receptors all come from a human donor with glioblastoma. Each CDR3 is given with its conserved first and last residue. The D gene is left open where the match is weak. Only some rows state a clone size, as once, few, many or a class for expanded clones.

>13|NA|NA|TRBJ2-7|TRBV5-4
TGTGCCAGCAGCACGGGGGGACAATACGAGCAGTACTTC
CASSTGGQYEQYF
>16|NA|NA|TRBJ1-5|TRBV19
TGTGCCAGCAGACCTAATGGGGCAGATAGCAATCAGCCCCAGCATTTT
CASRPNGADSNQPQHF
>10|NA|NA|TRBJ2-7|TRBV6-5
TGTGCCAGCAGCCAGGACGAGCAGTACTTC
CASSQDEQYF
>11|NA|NA|TRBJ2-5|TRBV13
TGTGCCAGCAGCTTAGGGGGCAGGGCGCACTTC
CASSLGGRAHF
>13|NA|NA|TRBJ2-7|TRBV5-8
TGTGCCAGCCCAGGACAGCTTACCTACGAGCAGTACTTC
CASPGQLTYEQYF
>15|TRBD1|NA|TRBJ1-2|TRBV7-2
TGTGCCAGCAGCTTAAACAGGGGGGAAAGCGGTGGCTACACCTTC
CASSLNRGESGGYTF
>16|NA|NA|TRBJ1-1|TRBV4-1
TGCGCCAGCAGCCAAGATATCCAGGGGTCGAGCACTGAAGCTTTCTTT
CASSQDIQGSSTEAFF
>15|TRBD1|once|TRBJ2-3|TRBV9
TGTGCCAGCAGCTCGGGACAGGGCGGGGGAGATACGCAGTATTTT
CASSSGQGGGDTQYF
>17|TRBD1|NA|TRBJ2-7|TRBV6-1
TGTGCCAGCAGTGAACTTATCACCGGGACAGCCTCATTACAGCAGTACTTC
CASSELITGTASLQQYF
>15|NA|few|TRBJ1-5|TRBV2
TGTGCCAGCAGTACTCAGGAACATAGCAATCAGCCCCAGCATTTT
CASSTQEHSNQPQHF
>16|TRBD1|NA|TRBJ1-1|TRBV5-1
TGCGCCAGCAGCCCTAACGGACAGGGTATGAACACTGAAGCTTTCTTT
CASSPNGQGMNTEAFF
>15|NA|NA|TRBJ2-3|TRBV18
TGTGCCAGCTCACGGTCGCAGGGGCGCACAGATACGCAGTATTTT
CASSRSQGRTDTQYF
>16|NA|NA|TRBJ2-4|TRBV5-1
TGCGCCAGCAGCTTAAGCTGGACTGGGAAGGAAAACATTCAGTACTTC
CASSLSWTGKENIQYF
>11|NA|NA|TRBJ1-1|TRBV20-1
TGCAGTGCTAGAGACCCCAGGGTGGCTTTCTTT
CSARDPRVAFF
>13|NA|few|TRBJ2-1|TRBV9
TGTGCCAGCAGCGTAGGGGAGTACAATGAGCAGTTCTTC
CASSVGEYNEQFF
>13|TRBD1|NA|TRBJ2-7|TRBV30
TGTGCCTGGAAAACAGGGGAACCCTACGAGCAGTACTTC
CAWKTGEPYEQYF
>15|NA|NA|TRBJ1-5|TRBV9
TGTGCCAGCAGCGTAGAAGGGTCAGAGGGTCAGCCCCAGCATTTT
CASSVEGSEGQPQHF
>15|TRBD2|NA|TRBJ2-1|TRBV10-1
TGCGCCAGCAGTCAACTAGCGGGAGGGCTCAATGAGCAGTTCTTC
CASSQLAGGLNEQFF
>10|TRBD1|NA|TRBJ2-5|TRBV6-5
TGTGCGACAGGGGGGGAGACCCAGTACTTC
CATGGETQYF
>14|TRBD1|once|TRBJ1-2|TRBV7-2
TGTGCCAGCAGCCAGGGACAGGGGTTCTATGGCTACACCTTC
CASSQGQGFYGYTF
>14|TRBD2|NA|TRBJ2-1|TRBV29-1
TGCAGCGAATTACGACGCGGGAGTAATCGTGAGCAGTTCTTC
CSELRRGSNREQFF
>17|NA|NA|TRBJ2-7|TRBV11-2
TGTGCCAGCAGCTTAGCTCCTAGGTCAGAAATCACCTACGAGCAGTACTTC
CASSLAPRSEITYEQYF
>16|NA|once|TRBJ2-2|TRBV11-2
TGTGCCAGCGCGAAACAGGGGGGGTATGAGTCCGGGGAGCTGTTTTTT
CASAKQGGYESGELFF
>15|NA|NA|TRBJ2-1|TRBV19
TGTGCCAGTAGTATAGTTAGGGACAAATACAATGAGCAGTTCTTC
CASSIVRDKYNEQFF
>17|NA|NA|TRBJ1-5|TRBV7-2
TGTGCCAGCAGCCCACCCCCCACAGGAATAACCAATCAGCCCCAGCATTTT
CASSPPPTGITNQPQHF
>17|NA|NA|TRBJ2-2|TRBV2
TGTGCCAGCCGGGGTTCCAATAGACTGACGAACACCGGGGAGCTGTTTTTT
CASRGSNRLTNTGELFF
>14|TRBD1|NA|TRBJ1-2|TRBV13
TGTGCCAGCAGCTTGGCTAATGACAGGGAGGGCTACACCTTC
CASSLANDREGYTF
>17|TRBD1|NA|TRBJ2-1|TRBV7-9
TGTGCCAGCAGCTTAGGGACAGGGGCAAGCTCCTACAATGAGCAGTTCTTC
CASSLGTGASSYNEQFF
>15|NA|NA|TRBJ1-2|TRBV27
TGTGCCAGCAGTTTAACCAGGGGCGCCTACTATGGCTACACCTTC
CASSLTRGAYYGYTF
>17|NA|NA|TRBJ1-5|TRBV18
TGTGCCAGCTCACCTTGGGGGAGCGAGGGGAGGAATCAGCCCCAGCATTTT
CASSPWGSEGRNQPQHF
>12|NA|NA|TRBJ1-1|TRBV30
TGTGCCTGGGACAGAGAAGTCACTGAAGCTTTCTTT
CAWDREVTEAFF
>14|TRBD1|NA|TRBJ1-2|TRBV6-6
TGTGCCAGCAGCTCACAGGGGAATCCCTTTGGCTACACCTTC
CASSSQGNPFGYTF
>12|NA|NA|TRBJ1-5|TRBV19
TGTGCCAGTAGTATGTTAGATTTGCCCCAGCATTTT
CASSMLDLPQHF
>15|NA|NA|TRBJ1-1|TRBV5-1
TGCGCCAGCAGCTTGGCCCAGGGAGGGAACACTGAAGCTTTCTTT
CASSLAQGGNTEAFF
>15|NA|NA|TRBJ2-1|TRBV25-1
TGTGCCAGCAGTGACAGGGGTATTATTCACAATGAGCAGTTCTTC
CASSDRGIIHNEQFF
>15|TRBD1|NA|TRBJ1-5|TRBV6-5
TGTGCCAGCAGTTACTCAGGGGGCAGCAATCAGCCCCAGCATTTT
CASSYSGGSNQPQHF
>14|NA|NA|TRBJ1-1|TRBV7-9
TGTGCCAGCAGCCTGACAGTCCGAAACACTGAAGCTTTCTTT
CASSLTVRNTEAFF
>15|TRBD2|NA|TRBJ2-3|TRBV7-3
TGTGCCAGCAGCTTACGCGGGAGTCCCCAAGATACGCAGTATTTT
CASSLRGSPQDTQYF
>13|NA|once|TRBJ2-7|TRBV27
TGTGCCAGCAGCCCAGGGGTGGCCTACGAGCAGTACTTC
CASSPGVAYEQYF
>15|NA|NA|TRBJ2-1|TRBV5-6
TGTGCCAGCAGCTTTCTCGGGAGCTCCTACAATGAGCAGTTCTTC
CASSFLGSSYNEQFF
>17|TRBD2|once|TRBJ2-3|TRBV10-2
TGCGCCAGCAGAACGGCTGGGACTAGCGGGAGCGGAGATACGCAGTATTTT
CASRTAGTSGSGDTQYF
>15|TRBD2|NA|TRBJ2-4|TRBV30
TGTGCCTGGAGGACTGGCGGGAGAACCAAAAACATTCAGTACTTC
CAWRTGGRTKNIQYF
>15|NA|NA|TRBJ1-6|TRBV7-8
TGTGCCAGCAGCTTAGGGCCCTCCATTAATTCACCCCTCCACTTT
CASSLGPSINSPLHF
>14|TRBD1|NA|TRBJ1-2|TRBV27
TGTGCCAGCAGTACGACAGGGTTTGGATATGGCTACACCTTC
CASSTTGFGYGYTF
>15|NA|NA|TRBJ1-4|TRBV7-6
TGTGCCAGCAGCTTAGGGGGGGGAACTAATGAAAAACTGTTTTTT
CASSLGGGTNEKLFF
>17|TRBD2|NA|TRBJ2-1|TRBV7-2
TGTGCCAGCAGCCTTCGGACTAGCGGGACCTCCTACAATGAGCAGTTCTTC
CASSLRTSGTSYNEQFF
>15|NA|NA|TRBJ1-4|TRBV27
TGTGCCAGCAGTTTTGGTGGACAGCCGAATGAAAAACTGTTTTTT
CASSFGGQPNEKLFF
>17|NA|NA|TRBJ1-3|TRBV2
TGTGCCAGCAGTTCGGGGGGAGGTGGACTTGGTGGAAACACCATATATTTT
CASSSGGGGLGGNTIYF
>13|NA|NA|TRBJ1-2|TRBV21-1
TGTGCCAGCAAAAGTGAGCTAAACTATGGCTACACCTTC
CASKSELNYGYTF
>15|NA|NA|TRBJ1-2|TRBV5-1
TGCGCCAGCAGCTTGGGGTCGCACCGGGGGAATGGCTACACCTTC
CASSLGSHRGNGYTF
>15|NA|NA|TRBJ2-7|TRBV9
TGTGCCAGCAGCGTAGGACAGGCCAGCTCCTACGAGCAGTACTTC
CASSVGQASSYEQYF